The rows below give T cell receptor beta chains drawn from one sample of a study of blood T cell repertoires in COVID-19. The table came from immunoSEQ multiplex PCR; TCRdb's copy has only in-frame clones and leaves some out. The sample records around 95,000 clones, more than 65% being singletons. The sample was peripheral blood. All receptors derive from a man aged 70-80 years with active or convalescent COVID-19. The CDR3 runs from the conserved cysteine through the conserved F or W. A D gene is named only where the DNA matches it firmly. Clone size is shown for a subset of rows, as once, few, many or a class of expanded clone.

d_call,j_call,clone_size,v_call,cdr3_nt,cdr3_aa
NA,TRBJ2-7,NA,TRBV27,TGTGCCAGCAGTTTAAGCCGAGACTACGAGCAGTACTTC,CASSLSRDYEQYF
NA,TRBJ1-1,NA,TRBV19,TGTGCCAGTAAGGCAGGAGGCTGGAACGAAGCTTTCTTT,CASKAGGWNEAFF
TRBD1,TRBJ2-7,NA,TRBV18,TGTGCCAGCTCACCCCGGACAGGGGCCGACGAGCAGTACTTC,CASSPRTGADEQYF
TRBD1,TRBJ2-7,NA,TRBV18,TGTGCCAGCTCACCACGGGACAGGGGTAACGAGCAGTACTTC,CASSPRDRGNEQYF
TRBD1,TRBJ2-7,NA,TRBV7-9,TGTGCCAGCAGCCCCCGACTGGGGACAGCTTCCTACGAGCAGTACTTC,CASSPRLGTASYEQYF
NA,TRBJ2-2,NA,TRBV27,TGTGCCAGCAGTAAGGGGGTGAACACCGGGGAGCTGTTTTTT,CASSKGVNTGELFF
NA,TRBJ1-1,NA,TRBV7-2,TGTGCCAGCAGCTCGACCGGGGTGGCTTTCTTT,CASSSTGVAFF
NA,TRBJ1-3,NA,TRBV2,TGTGCCGCCTCCTTCGGGGGGAACTCTGGAAACACCATATATTTT,CAASFGGNSGNTIYF
NA,TRBJ2-7,NA,TRBV11-2,TGTGCCAGCAGCTATCAGGAGGGGACGTCGGTCGAGCAGTACTTC,CASSYQEGTSVEQYF
TRBD2,TRBJ2-3,NA,TRBV3-1/TRBV3-2,TGTGCCAGCAGCCAAGCCAGCGGGGGGATGACAGATACGCAGTATTTT,CASSQASGGMTDTQYF
NA,TRBJ2-7,once,TRBV24-1,TGTGCCACCAGTGGCAGATCCTACGAGCAGTACTTC,CATSGRSYEQYF
NA,TRBJ1-3,NA,TRBV29-1,TGCAGCGCAAGGGGTTCTGGAAACACCATATATTTT,CSARGSGNTIYF
NA,TRBJ2-5,NA,TRBV29-1,TGCAGCGTTGCACAAGGAGGGAGGAGAGAGACCCAGTACTTC,CSVAQGGRRETQYF
NA,TRBJ2-7,once,TRBV19,TGTGCCAGTAGTATCGGGGGGACACACTCCTACGAGCAGTACTTC,CASSIGGTHSYEQYF
NA,TRBJ1-4,NA,TRBV5-1,TGCGCCAGCAGCTTAATCGCAACTAATGAAAAACTGTTTTTT,CASSLIATNEKLFF
TRBD1,TRBJ2-7,NA,TRBV19,TGTGCCAGTAGTACCGGGACAGGGGTCTCCTACGAGCAGTACTTC,CASSTGTGVSYEQYF
NA,TRBJ2-2,NA,TRBV7-2,TGTGCCAGCAGCGTTGACAGGTTGAGGGGGAACACCGGGGAGCTGTTTTTT,CASSVDRLRGNTGELFF
NA,TRBJ2-1,NA,TRBV6-2/TRBV6-3,TGTGCCAGCAGCACCCTGGGGAGCTACAATGAGCAGTTCTTC,CASSTLGSYNEQFF
TRBD1,TRBJ2-2,NA,TRBV2,TGTGCCAGCAGCCAACAGGGGATCAACACCGGGGAGCTGTTTTTT,CASSQQGINTGELFF
TRBD1,TRBJ2-1,NA,TRBV5-1,TGCGCCAGCAGTCGAGACGGACAGGGGGCCTACAATGAGCAGTTCTTC,CASSRDGQGAYNEQFF
TRBD2,TRBJ2-5,NA,TRBV27,TGTGCCAGCAGTTCTTTCCTCCGGGGGGGGGCCAAAGAGACCCAGTACTTC,CASSSFLRGGAKETQYF
NA,TRBJ2-1,NA,TRBV7-2,TGTGCCAGCAGCCCCCACAGGGCCTACAATGAGCAGTTCTTC,CASSPHRAYNEQFF
TRBD2,TRBJ2-7,NA,TRBV18,TGTGCCAGCTCACCACTTACCACGACTAGCGGGACCTACGAGCAGTACTTC,CASSPLTTTSGTYEQYF
NA,TRBJ2-2,NA,TRBV2,TGTGCCAGCAGTGCAAATAGCGTAGGCACCGGGGAGCTGTTTTTT,CASSANSVGTGELFF
TRBD1,TRBJ2-7,NA,TRBV7-9,TGTGCCAGCAGCTGGTCCGGGACAGGGGTCTCCTACGAGCAGTACTTC,CASSWSGTGVSYEQYF
TRBD2,TRBJ2-7,NA,TRBV4-3,TGCGCCAGCAGCCAAAACCGACTAGCGGACTACGAGCAGTACTTC,CASSQNRLADYEQYF
TRBD2,TRBJ2-5,NA,TRBV11-3,TGTGCCAGCAGCCCAAGACTAGCGGGGGGGCAGGCAGAGACCCAGTACTTC,CASSPRLAGGQAETQYF
NA,TRBJ2-3,NA,TRBV6-1,TGTGCCAGCAGTGAAGCCCCTTTAACAGATACGCAGTATTTT,CASSEAPLTDTQYF
NA,TRBJ2-3,NA,TRBV19,TGTGCCAGTAGTATAGCTCCAGATACGCAGTATTTT,CASSIAPDTQYF
NA,TRBJ2-7,NA,TRBV4-1,TGCGCCAGCAGCCAACGGAGCCCCTACGAGCAGTACTTC,CASSQRSPYEQYF
NA,TRBJ2-7,few,TRBV14,TGTGCCAGCAGCCAAGGAGCCTACGAGCAGTACTTC,CASSQGAYEQYF
NA,TRBJ1-4,NA,TRBV7-2,TGTGCCAGCAGCTTAAGTTCTAGCTGGGGTTCACTGTTTTTT,CASSLSSSWGSLFF
TRBD1,TRBJ1-2,NA,TRBV3-1/TRBV3-2,TGTGCCAGCAGCCATGACGGACAGGGGTGGGATGGCTACACCTTC,CASSHDGQGWDGYTF
TRBD2,TRBJ2-5,many,TRBV4-1,TGCGCCAGCGCGGCGGGGGGGGGCCCACCTGGGGAGACCCAGTACTTC,CASAAGGGPPGETQYF
TRBD1,TRBJ2-7,once,TRBV3-1/TRBV3-2,TGTGCCAGCAGCCTTGGACAGGGGAGGACCGGAGAGCAGTACTTC,CASSLGQGRTGEQYF
NA,TRBJ2-2,few,TRBV15,TGTGCCACCAGCAGAGAAAGGGGACTGACTGAGTTGAACACCGGGGAGCTGTTTTTT,CATSRERGLTELNTGELFF
NA,TRBJ1-3,NA,TRBV5-6,TGTGCCAGCAGCCTAGGACGGGATGGAAACACCATATATTTT,CASSLGRDGNTIYF
NA,TRBJ1-2,once,TRBV19,TGTGCCAGTAGGCGGGGAAGAGACTATGGCTACACCTTC,CASRRGRDYGYTF
TRBD1,TRBJ2-3,NA,TRBV5-1,TGCGCCAGCAGCCCTTTGACAGGGAGCACAGATACGCAGTATTTT,CASSPLTGSTDTQYF
NA,TRBJ1-2,NA,TRBV19,TGTGCCAGTAGCCATAGAGACTCAGGGATCTATGGCTACACCTTC,CASSHRDSGIYGYTF
NA,TRBJ2-7,NA,TRBV7-2,TGTGCCAGCAGCTTAGTAGGGGGGGGTTACGAGCAGTACTTC,CASSLVGGGYEQYF
NA,TRBJ1-1,NA,TRBV5-1,TGCGCCAGCAGCTCATACTACGGTGCTTTCTTT,CASSSYYGAFF
NA,TRBJ1-6,NA,TRBV2,TGTGCCAGCAGTCCCCTTTATTCACCCCTCCACTTT,CASSPLYSPLHF
TRBD2,TRBJ2-5,NA,TRBV7-9,TGTGCCAGCAGCTTTCCGACTAGCGGGAGGGAGCAGTTCTGGGAGACCCAGTACTTC,CASSFPTSGREQFWETQYF
NA,TRBJ1-2,NA,TRBV12-3/TRBV12-4,TGTGCCAGCAGCGCCGACAGCTATGGCTACACCTTC,CASSADSYGYTF
TRBD2,TRBJ2-5,NA,TRBV4-2,TGTGCCAGCAGCCAAGGAGCGGGGGGCCAAGAGACCCAGTACTTC,CASSQGAGGQETQYF
TRBD2,TRBJ2-1,few,TRBV28,TGTGCCAGCAGTTTTACCGGGGGGGGGACCTACAATGAGCAGTTCTTC,CASSFTGGGTYNEQFF
TRBD2,TRBJ2-7,NA,TRBV29-1,TGCAGCGCTGGATCGACAGTTAGCGGGAGGCCGTCCTACGAGCAGTACTTC,CSAGSTVSGRPSYEQYF
TRBD2,TRBJ2-7,NA,TRBV7-2,TGTGCCAGCAGTCAGACACTAGCGGGAGGCGAGCAGTACTTC,CASSQTLAGGEQYF
TRBD2,TRBJ2-3,NA,TRBV5-4,TGTGCCAGCAGCTTGCCGAAAAGCGGGGTAGCAGATACGCAGTATTTT,CASSLPKSGVADTQYF
NA,TRBJ1-5,NA,TRBV30,TGTGCCTGGAGTGGCGGGAGCAATCAGCCCCAGCATTTT,CAWSGGSNQPQHF
NA,TRBJ2-7,NA,TRBV24-1,TGTGCCACCAGAGTGAGGAGCGGAGGGCCGGTATCCGAGCAGTACTTC,CATRVRSGGPVSEQYF
TRBD2,TRBJ2-5,NA,TRBV4-3,TGCGCCAGCAGCCAAGATTGGACTAGCGGGGCCCAAGAGACCCAGTACTTC,CASSQDWTSGAQETQYF
NA,TRBJ1-1,NA,TRBV18,TGTGCCAGCTCACCTCAGGGTCACACTGAAGCTTTCTTT,CASSPQGHTEAFF
TRBD2,TRBJ2-7,NA,TRBV29-1,TGCAGCGTTGTTTCGGGGACTAGCGGGAGCCGCGAGCAGTACTTC,CSVVSGTSGSREQYF
TRBD1,TRBJ2-7,few,TRBV4-1,TGCGCCAGCAGCCAAGATTCAGGGACAGTGTACGAGCAGTACTTC,CASSQDSGTVYEQYF
TRBD1,TRBJ2-7,few,TRBV4-1,TGCGCCAGCAGCAACCAGGGGGTTGGCTACGAGCAGTACTTC,CASSNQGVGYEQYF
TRBD1,TRBJ2-7,NA,TRBV5-4,TGTGCCAGCAGCTTCCAGGGGGCATCCTACGAGCAGTACTTC,CASSFQGASYEQYF